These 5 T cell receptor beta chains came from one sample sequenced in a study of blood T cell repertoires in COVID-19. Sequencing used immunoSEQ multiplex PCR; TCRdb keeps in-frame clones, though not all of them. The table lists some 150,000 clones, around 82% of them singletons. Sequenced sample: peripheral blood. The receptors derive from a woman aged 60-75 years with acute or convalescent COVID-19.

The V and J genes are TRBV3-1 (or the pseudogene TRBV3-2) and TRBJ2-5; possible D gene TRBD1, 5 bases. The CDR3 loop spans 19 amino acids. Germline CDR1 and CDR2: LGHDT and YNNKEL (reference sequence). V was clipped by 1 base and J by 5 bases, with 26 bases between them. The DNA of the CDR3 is TGTGCCAGCAGCCAAGTATATTCCCCCAGCGCAAAGGGGTGGGAGACCCAGTACTTC. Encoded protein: CASSQVYSPSAKGWETQYF.

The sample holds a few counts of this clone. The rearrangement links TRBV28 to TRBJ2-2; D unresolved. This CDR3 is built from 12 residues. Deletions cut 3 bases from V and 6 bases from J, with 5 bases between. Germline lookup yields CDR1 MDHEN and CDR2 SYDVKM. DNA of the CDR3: TGTGCCAGCAGTTTGTTCTCCGGGGAGCTGTTTTTT. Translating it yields CASSLFSGELFF. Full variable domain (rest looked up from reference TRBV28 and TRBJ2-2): DVKVTQSSRYLVKRTGEKVFLECVQDMDHENMFWYRQDPGLGLRLIYFSYDVKMKEKGDIPEGYSVSREKKERFSLILESASTNQTSMYLCASSLFSGELFFGEGSRLTVL.

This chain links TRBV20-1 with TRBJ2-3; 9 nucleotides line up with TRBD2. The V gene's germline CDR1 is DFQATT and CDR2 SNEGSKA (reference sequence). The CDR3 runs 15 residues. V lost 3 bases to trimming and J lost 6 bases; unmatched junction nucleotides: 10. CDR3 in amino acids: CSASGASGTSDTQYF. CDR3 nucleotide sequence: TGCAGTGCTAGTGGGGCTAGCGGGACTTCCGATACGCAGTATTTT.

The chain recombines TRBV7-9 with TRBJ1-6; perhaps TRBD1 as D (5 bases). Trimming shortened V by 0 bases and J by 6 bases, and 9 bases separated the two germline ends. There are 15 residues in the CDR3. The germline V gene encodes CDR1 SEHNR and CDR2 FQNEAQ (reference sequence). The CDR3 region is CASSLADNRNSPLHF. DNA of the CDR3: TGTGCCAGCAGCTTAGCGGACAACCGTAATTCACCCCTCCACTTT.

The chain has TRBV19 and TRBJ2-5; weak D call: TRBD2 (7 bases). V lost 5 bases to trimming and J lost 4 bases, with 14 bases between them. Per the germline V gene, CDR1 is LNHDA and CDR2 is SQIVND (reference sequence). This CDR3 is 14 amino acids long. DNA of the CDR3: TGTGCCAGTAGTCCCTACAGGGAGGGAGAGACCCAGTACTTC. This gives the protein CASSPYREGETQYF. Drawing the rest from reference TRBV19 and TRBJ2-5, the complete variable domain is DGGITQSPKYLFRKEGQNVTLSCEQNLNHDAMYWYRQDPGQGLRLIYYSQIVNDFQKGDIAEGYSVSREKKESFPLTVTSAQKNPTAFYLCASSPYREGETQYFGPGTRLLVL.